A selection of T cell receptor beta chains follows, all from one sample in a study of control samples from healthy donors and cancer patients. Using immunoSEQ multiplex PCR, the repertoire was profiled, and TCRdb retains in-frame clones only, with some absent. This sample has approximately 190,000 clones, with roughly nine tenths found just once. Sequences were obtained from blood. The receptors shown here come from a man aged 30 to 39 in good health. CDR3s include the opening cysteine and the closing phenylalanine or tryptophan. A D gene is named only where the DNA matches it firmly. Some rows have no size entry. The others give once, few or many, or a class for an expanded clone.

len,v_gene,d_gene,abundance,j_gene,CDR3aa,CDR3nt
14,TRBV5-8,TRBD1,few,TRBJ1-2,CASSGTQGIGGYTF,TGTGCCAGCAGCGGAACACAGGGGATAGGTGGCTACACCTTC
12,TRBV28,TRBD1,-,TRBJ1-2,CASSWTGYGYTF,TGTGCCAGCAGTTGGACAGGTTATGGCTACACCTTC
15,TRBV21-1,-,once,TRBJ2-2,CASSKGGHGAGELFF,TGTGCCAGCAGCAAAGGCGGACACGGGGCCGGGGAGCTGTTTTTT
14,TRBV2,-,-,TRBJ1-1,CAFRKREVGTEAFF,TGTGCCTTTAGAAAGAGGGAGGTGGGCACTGAAGCTTTCTTT
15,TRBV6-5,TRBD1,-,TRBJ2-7,CASSYGQGGTYEQYF,TGTGCCAGCAGTTACGGACAGGGGGGGACCTACGAGCAGTACTTC
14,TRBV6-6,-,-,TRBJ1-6,CASSYPDRMSPLHF,TGTGCCAGCAGTTACCCTGACAGGATGTCACCCCTCCACTTT
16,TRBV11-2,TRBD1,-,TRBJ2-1,CASSLNPQGASGEQFF,TGTGCCAGCAGCTTAAATCCACAGGGGGCGAGCGGTGAGCAGTTCTTC
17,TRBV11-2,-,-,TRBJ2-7,CASSRAAFGGRDFEQYF,TGTGCCAGCAGCCGAGCCGCTTTCGGGGGGCGCGACTTCGAGCAGTACTTC
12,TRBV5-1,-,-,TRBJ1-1,CASSLEFGEAFF,TGCGCCAGCAGCTTGGAATTTGGTGAAGCTTTCTTT
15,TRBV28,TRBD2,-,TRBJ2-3,CASSSGGRSTDTQYF,TGTGCCAGCTCGTCGGGGGGGAGGTCCACAGATACGCAGTATTTT
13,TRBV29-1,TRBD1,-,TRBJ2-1,CSGPGQGAREQFF,TGCAGCGGCCCGGGACAGGGGGCGCGCGAGCAGTTCTTC
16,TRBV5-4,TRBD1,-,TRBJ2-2,CASSPTGTGGVGELFF,TGTGCCAGCAGCCCCACCGGGACAGGGGGCGTCGGGGAGCTGTTTTTT
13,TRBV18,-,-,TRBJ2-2,CASSLYGGGELFF,TGTGCCAGCTCACTATACGGCGGCGGGGAGCTGTTTTTT
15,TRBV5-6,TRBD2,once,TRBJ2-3,CASSFSGRGTDTQYF,TGTGCCAGCAGCTTTAGCGGGAGAGGCACAGATACGCAGTATTTT
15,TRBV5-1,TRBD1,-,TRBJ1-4,CASSSGTGGGEKLFF,TGCGCCAGCAGCTCAGGGACAGGGGGAGGTGAAAAACTGTTTTTT
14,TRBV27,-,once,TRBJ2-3,CASRWAGGTDTQYF,TGTGCCAGCAGATGGGCTGGAGGGACAGATACGCAGTATTTT
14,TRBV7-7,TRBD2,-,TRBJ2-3,CATASGGVGDTQYF,TGTGCCACCGCGAGCGGGGGGGTTGGAGATACGCAGTATTTT
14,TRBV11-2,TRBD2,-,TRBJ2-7,CASSSAAGSYEQYF,TGTGCCAGCAGCTCTGCAGCGGGATCGTACGAGCAGTACTTC
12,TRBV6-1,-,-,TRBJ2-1,CASSEQGPQQFF,TGTGCCAGCAGTGAACAGGGGCCCCAGCAGTTCTTC
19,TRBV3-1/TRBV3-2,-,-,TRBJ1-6,CASSHPRGRTTSYNSPLHF,TGTGCCAGCAGCCACCCTAGGGGCAGGACAACCTCCTATAATTCACCCCTCCACTTT
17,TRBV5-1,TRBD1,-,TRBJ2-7,CASSPRSPGTGEHEQYF,TGCGCCAGCAGCCCACGTTCCCCTGGGACAGGGGAGCACGAGCAGTACTTC
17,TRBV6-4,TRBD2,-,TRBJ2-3,CASSDSGGHPGTDTQYF,TGTGCCAGCAGTGACAGCGGGGGCCACCCCGGCACAGATACGCAGTATTTT
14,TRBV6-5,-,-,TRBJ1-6,CASKDTLENSPLHF,TGTGCCAGCAAGGACACTTTGGAGAATTCACCCCTCCACTTT
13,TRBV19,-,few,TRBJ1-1,CASSTGFGTEAFF,TGTGCCAGTAGCACAGGGTTTGGGACTGAAGCTTTCTTT
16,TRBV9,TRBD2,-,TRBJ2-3,CASSASGGAYRDTQYF,TGTGCCAGCAGCGCTAGCGGGGGGGCATATAGAGATACGCAGTATTTT
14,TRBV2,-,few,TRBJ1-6,CASSVGTEYSPLHF,TGTGCCAGCAGTGTGGGGACGGAGTATTCACCCCTCCACTTT
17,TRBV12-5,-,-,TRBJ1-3,CASGLVLGQVTGNTIYF,TGTGCTAGTGGTTTGGTACTGGGACAAGTAACTGGAAACACCATATATTTT
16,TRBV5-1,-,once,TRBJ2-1,CASSLEVGRGYNEQFF,TGCGCCAGCAGCTTGGAGGTGGGTAGAGGCTACAATGAGCAGTTCTTC
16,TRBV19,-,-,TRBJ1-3,CASSILGRTSGNTIYF,TGTGCCAGTAGTATCCTCGGACGGACTTCTGGAAACACCATATATTTT
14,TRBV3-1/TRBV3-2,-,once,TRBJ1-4,CASSQIQVTQKLFF,TGTGCCAGCAGCCAAATACAGGTTACCCAAAAACTGTTTTTT
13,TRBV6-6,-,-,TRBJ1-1,CASSTSRRTEAFF,TGTGCCAGCAGTACCTCTAGGCGCACTGAAGCTTTCTTT
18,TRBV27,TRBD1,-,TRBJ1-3,CASSPAGTGPYSGNTIYF,TGTGCCAGCAGTCCCGCCGGGACAGGGCCTTACTCTGGAAACACCATATATTTT
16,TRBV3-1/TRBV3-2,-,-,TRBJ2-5,CASSQADGERQETQYF,TGTGCCAGCAGCCAAGCAGACGGGGAAAGACAAGAGACCCAGTACTTC
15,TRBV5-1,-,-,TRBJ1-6,CASSDAGQRLSPLHF,TGCGCCAGCAGCGACGCCGGACAGAGGCTATCACCCCTCCACTTT
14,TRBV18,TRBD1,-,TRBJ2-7,CASSPGQGLHEQYF,TGTGCCAGCTCACCAGGACAGGGTCTCCACGAGCAGTACTTC
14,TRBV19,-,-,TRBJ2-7,CASSIGQLGYEQYF,TGTGCCAGTAGTATCGGTCAATTGGGCTACGAGCAGTACTTC
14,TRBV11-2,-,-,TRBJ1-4,CASSPRGLGEKLFF,TGTGCCAGCAGCCCCCGGGGGCTGGGAGAAAAACTGTTTTTT
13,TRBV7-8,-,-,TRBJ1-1,CASSAERNTEAFF,TGTGCCAGCAGCGCGGAGAGGAACACTGAAGCTTTCTTT
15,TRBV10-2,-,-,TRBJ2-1,CASRGFGRSYNEQFF,TGCGCCAGCAGGGGTTTCGGGCGCTCCTACAATGAGCAGTTCTTC
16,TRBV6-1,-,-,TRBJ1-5,CASSERVGRYNQPQHF,TGTGCCAGCAGTGAACGGGTTGGACGATACAATCAGCCCCAGCATTTT
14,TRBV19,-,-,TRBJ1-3,CASSMGHSGNTIYF,TGTGCCAGTAGTATGGGACACTCTGGAAACACCATATATTTT
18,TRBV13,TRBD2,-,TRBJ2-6,CASSYGLAGDPGANVLTF,TGTGCCAGCAGCTATGGACTAGCGGGGGACCCTGGGGCCAACGTCCTGACTTTC
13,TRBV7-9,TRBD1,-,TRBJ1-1,CASSWQGATEAFF,TGTGCCAGCAGCTGGCAGGGGGCGACTGAAGCTTTCTTT
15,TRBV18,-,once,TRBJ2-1,CASSVGQGTYNEQFF,TGTGCCAGCTCAGTCGGGCAGGGGACCTACAATGAGCAGTTCTTC
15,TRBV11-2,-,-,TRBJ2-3,CASSYGTANTDTQYF,TGTGCCAGCAGCTACGGGACCGCAAACACAGATACGCAGTATTTT
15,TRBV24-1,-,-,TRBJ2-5,CATSDTQGGRETQYF,TGTGCCACCAGTGATACGCAGGGGGGACGAGAGACCCAGTACTTC
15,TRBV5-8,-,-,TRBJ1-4,CASSLQGAANEKLFF,TGTGCCAGCAGCTTGCAGGGTGCAGCTAATGAAAAACTGTTTTTT
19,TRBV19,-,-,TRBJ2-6,CASSKGSYVGWSGANVLTF,TGTGCCAGTAGTAAGGGTTCATATGTAGGGTGGTCTGGGGCCAACGTCCTGACTTTC
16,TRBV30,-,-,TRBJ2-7,CAWSVGQGGDPYEQYF,TGTGCCTGGAGTGTGGGCCAGGGGGGGGATCCCTACGAGCAGTACTTC
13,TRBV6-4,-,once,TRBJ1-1,CASSDRGDTEAFF,TGTGCCAGCAGTGACCGAGGGGACACTGAAGCTTTCTTT
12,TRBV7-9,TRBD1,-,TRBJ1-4,CASSVQQGTLFF,TGTGCCAGCAGCGTACAACAGGGGACACTGTTTTTT
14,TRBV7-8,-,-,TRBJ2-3,CASSLAASTDTQYF,TGTGCCAGCAGCTTAGCGGCGAGCACAGATACGCAGTATTTT
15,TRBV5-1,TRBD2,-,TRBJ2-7,CASSLVAGDSYEQYF,TGCGCCAGCAGCTTGGTAGCGGGGGATTCCTACGAGCAGTACTTC
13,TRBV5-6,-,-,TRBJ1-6,CASSFYGNSPLHF,TGTGCCAGCAGCTTTTACGGTAATTCACCCCTCCACTTT